What follows is one TCR beta chain and its context. Every bulk PBMC sample received the same 350 ng of DNA. Clones were read by immunoSEQ multiplex PCR, and TCRdb kept only the in-frame ones, dropping some. The data contain about 19,000 clones, approximately 90% of them singletons. This sample is part of a study of blood T cell dynamics during melanoma immunotherapy. Stated time point: week 3, after first cycle of checkpoint inhibitor. Apart from a couple of fast progressors, RECIST 1.1 response was judged 12 weeks post-infusion. This CDR3 spans 13 amino acids. Per the germline V gene, CDR1 is LNHDA and CDR2 is SQIVND (reference sequence). Trimming shortened V by 7 bases and J by 4 bases, and 13 bases separated the two germline ends.

The V call is TRBV19, the J call TRBJ2-5; D not certain. Sequenced here: blood, sampled from a patient treated with checkpoint blockade. The sequence derives from a human donor with melanoma. This CDR3 reads CASTPGLGETQYF. CDR3 nucleotides: TGTGCCAGTACCCCAGGATTGGGAGAGACCCAGTACTTC.